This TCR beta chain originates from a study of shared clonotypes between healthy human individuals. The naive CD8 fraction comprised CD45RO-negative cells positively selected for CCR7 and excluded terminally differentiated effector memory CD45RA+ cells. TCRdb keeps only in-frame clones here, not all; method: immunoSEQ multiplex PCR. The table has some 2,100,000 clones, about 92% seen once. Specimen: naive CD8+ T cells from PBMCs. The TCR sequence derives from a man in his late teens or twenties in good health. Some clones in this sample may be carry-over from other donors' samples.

The CDR3 region is CASRQGAGTEAFF. The CDR3 bases are TGTGCCAGCAGACAGGGGGCGGGCACTGAAGCTTTCTTT. The chain employs TRBV6-5 and TRBJ1-1, with 9 bases aligning to TRBD1. The CDR3 contains 13 residues. J lost 4 bases, V lost 6 bases, and 3 bases had no gene match. Germline V CDR1 and CDR2: MNHEY, SVGAGI.